A single sample gave rise to the 21 T cell receptor beta chains below, sequenced in a study of T cell changes during pregnancy in multiple sclerosis. Profiled with immunoSEQ multiplex PCR; TCRdb holds only in-frame clones, not every one. This sample yields approximately 80,000 clones, of which around 93% are seen a single time; around 3.3% belongs to the top ten. The source material was PBMCs, sampled in the first trimester of pregnancy. The receptor source for this set is a female donor in good health, serving as a control in a pregnancy study. Some clones in this sample may be carry-over from other donors' samples.

The genes are TRBV5-6 and TRBJ2-1; TRBD2 might be the D (5 bases). V was trimmed by 1 base and J by 0 bases, leaving 8 bases between them. Germline V gives CDR1 SGHDT, CDR2 YYEEEE. This CDR3 contains 15 residues. In DNA, the CDR3 is TGTGCCAGCAGCTTGTATGGGAGCTCCTACAATGAGCAGTTCTTC. Its protein product is CASSLYGSSYNEQFF.

This clone was counted a single time. The genes are TRBV7-3 and TRBJ2-1; the match to TRBD2 covers 10 bases. The CDR3 totals 20 residues. Germline V lookup: CDR1 SGHTA, CDR2 FQGTGA. J was trimmed by 0 bases and V by 6 bases; bases with no gene match: 17. The CDR3 DNA is TGTGCCAGCAGTCAAGGGCGGTCTCTAGCGGGAGCTCTCTCCTACAATGAGCAGTTCTTC. Translated, it gives CASSQGRSLAGALSYNEQFF.

This clone was recorded a few times. The CDR3 sequence is CASTNPEQYF. CDR3 in DNA: TGTGCCAGCACCAATCCCGAGCAGTACTTC. The V gene is TRBV5-4, the J gene TRBJ2-7; D not resolved. Germline CDR1 reads SGHNT; CDR2 reads YYREEE (reference sequence). The CDR3 covers 10 residues. V lost 6 bases, J lost 6 bases, and 7 bases lay in between. The complete variable domain, with remaining parts taken from reference TRBV5-4 and TRBJ2-7, reads ETGVTQSPTHLIKTRGQQVTLRCSSQSGHNTVSWYQQALGQGPQFIFQYYREEENGRGNFPPRFSGLQFPNYSSELNVNALELDDSALYLCASTNPEQYFGPGTRLTVT.

The rearrangement joins TRBV2 to TRBJ2-5, with D possibly matching TRBD2 (5 bases). Per the germline V gene, CDR1 is SNHLY and CDR2 is FYNNEI. The germline V and J ends were trimmed by 6 bases and 5 bases, with 13 bases remaining between them. This CDR3 contains 13 residues. The CDR3 DNA is TGTGCCAGCAGACCCGACTTAGCGGAGACCCAGTACTTC. Its protein product is CASRPDLAETQYF.

This chain links TRBV27 with TRBJ2-2; 9 bases fit TRBD2. CDR3 length: 17 residues. The V and J ends lost 2 bases and 5 bases, in that order; junction bases with no gene match: 9. The germline V gene encodes CDR1 MNHEY and CDR2 SMNVEV (reference sequence). The CDR3 region has the DNA TGTGCCAGCAGTTTAGGCGGGGGGGCCCGGAATACCGGGGAGCTGTTTTTT. It encodes CASSLGGGARNTGELFF.

This sequence joins TRBV28 and TRBJ2-3; 7 nucleotides match TRBD1. After removal of 7 bases from V and 2 bases from J, the junction contained 12 bases not matched to a gene. This CDR3 comprises 16 residues. Germline assignment: CDR1 MDHEN and CDR2 SYDVKM. The CDR3 spells CASTQTGRGYTDTQYF. CDR3 DNA sequence: TGTGCCAGCACTCAGACAGGGCGAGGATACACAGATACGCAGTATTTT.

The chain has TRBV27 and TRBJ2-5, with D unresolved. The CDR3 has 13 amino acids. The germline CDR1 and CDR2 sequences are MNHEY and SMNVEV (reference sequence). The ends were cut back, 6 bases at V and 4 bases at J, with 12 bases in the middle. The CDR3 region is CASSPSLAETQYF. In nucleotides, the CDR3 is TGTGCCAGCAGCCCGTCCCTGGCAGAGACCCAGTACTTC.

The rearrangement joins TRBV5-8 to TRBJ1-4; D is perhaps TRBD1 (5 bases). Trimming took 3 bases from V and 8 from J, leaving 17 bases between them. The CDR3 spans 15 residues. Germline CDR1 and CDR2: SGHTS and YDEGEE. The CDR3 protein is CASSSWGRGDEKLFF. The CDR3 nucleotides read TGTGCCAGCAGCTCTTGGGGGAGGGGAGACGAAAAACTGTTTTTT.

This rearrangement joins TRBV7-2 to TRBJ1-6; D is unresolved. CDR3 length: 15 residues. Germline CDR1 is SGHTA and CDR2 is FQGNSA. V was cut by 1 base and J by 10 bases, with 14 bases left in between. The CDR3 sequence is CASSLEGGPSSPLHF. CDR3 coding DNA: TGTGCCAGCAGCTTAGAGGGAGGGCCATCATCACCCCTCCACTTT.

This clone was recorded only once. This chain joins TRBV19 and TRBJ2-2; 8 bases are shared with TRBD1. The CDR3 extends over 14 amino acids. The germline V gene has CDR1 LNHDA and CDR2 SQIVND (reference sequence). Trimming cost V 5 bases and J 6 bases; bases outside gene matches: 5. CDR3 residues: CASSQTGAAGELFF. In DNA, the CDR3 is TGTGCCAGTAGTCAGACAGGGGCCGCCGGGGAGCTGTTTTTT.

J is TRBJ1-3 and V is TRBV28; D gene unclear. V was cut by 8 bases and J by 0 bases, with 14 bases left in between. Germline lookup yields CDR1 MDHEN and CDR2 SYDVKM. This CDR3 contains 15 residues. The CDR3 protein is CASWRTGSSGNTIYF. The CDR3 DNA reads as TGTGCCAGCTGGCGGACGGGGAGCTCTGGAAACACCATATATTTT.

The DNA of the CDR3 is TGTGCCAGCAGCTCTGGACTAGGGGCCTTCTACGAGCAGTACTTC. Amino acid sequence: CASSSGLGAFYEQYF. The V and J genes are TRBV9 and TRBJ2-7, with 7 bases matching TRBD2. V dropped 4 bases and J dropped 3; count of bases not matched to a gene: 10. Germline V CDR1 and CDR2: SGDLS, YYNGEE. The CDR3 spans 15 residues.

CDR3 bases: TGTGCCCCTTTGTGGGAGGGCCTTGAGACCCAGTACTTC. This sequence encodes CAPLWEGLETQYF. This chain joins TRBV10-3 and TRBJ2-5; TRBD2 agrees at 7 bases. This CDR3 has 13 residues. Germline CDR1 reads ENHRY; CDR2 reads SYGVKD. V was pared by 11 bases and J by 5 bases, with 11 bases of the junction left unmatched.

With regard to this clone: The junction departs from the called germline gene at one end, perhaps through a read error. The chain uses TRBV7-8 and TRBJ2-1; 10 positions match TRBD2. From germline, CDR1 is SGHVS and CDR2 FQNEAQ. The CDR3 spans 19 residues. The CDR3 nucleotides are TGTGCCAGCAGCTTAGGGCTAGCGGGAGTTTTTCCGTCCTATAATGAGCAGTTCTTC. This codes for CASSLGLAGVFPSYNEQFF.

V is TRBV6-5 and J is TRBJ1-2; D gene ambiguous. Per the germline V gene, CDR1 is MNHEY and CDR2 is SVGAGI. V was pared by 4 bases and J by 5 bases, with 20 bases between. The CDR3 is 16 amino acids. The CDR3 loop is CASSSDAGKGRYGYTF. The CDR3 bases are TGTGCCAGCAGTTCGGACGCGGGGAAGGGTAGATATGGCTACACCTTC.

This clone has a single count. The V and J genes are TRBV6-5 and TRBJ2-1; maybe TRBD1 (5 bases). Between the trimmed V and J ends, which lost 2 bases and 4 bases, there was a span of 12 bases. Germline-derived CDR1 and CDR2 are MNHEY and SVGAGI. The CDR3 totals 15 residues. The CDR3 loop is CASSYGAGEYNEQFF. CDR3 nucleotide sequence: TGTGCCAGCAGTTACGGGGCAGGCGAGTACAATGAGCAGTTCTTC.

V is TRBV19 and J is TRBJ2-1; TRBD2 is a possible D gene (6 bases). Deletions cut 4 bases from V and 6 bases from J, with 16 bases between. The germline V gene encodes CDR1 LNHDA and CDR2 SQIVND (reference sequence). CDR3 length: 15 amino acids. In nucleotides, the CDR3 is TGTGCCAGTAGTACTCCGGAGGGGAGGTTCAATGAGCAGTTCTTC. This encodes CASSTPEGRFNEQFF. Looking up the rest from reference TRBV19 and TRBJ2-1 gives the full variable domain: DGGITQSPKYLFRKEGQNVTLSCEQNLNHDAMYWYRQDPGQGLRLIYYSQIVNDFQKGDIAEGYSVSREKKESFPLTVTSAQKNPTAFYLCASSTPEGRFNEQFFGPGTRLTVL.

This chain uses TRBV11-2 with TRBJ2-5; D possibly corresponds to TRBD2 (7 bases). Trimming took 6 bases from V and 5 from J, leaving 22 bases between them. CDR1 is SGHAT, CDR2 FQNNGV, per germline. This CDR3 has 16 amino acids. In DNA, the CDR3 is TGTGCCAGCAGTTTCTCCCGGGGGGCAGTGTGGGAGACCCAGTACTTC. This gives the protein CASSFSRGAVWETQYF.

This chain joins TRBV6-5 and TRBJ2-3, with D uncertain. The CDR3 loop spans 14 amino acids. Germline V gives CDR1 MNHEY, CDR2 SVGAGI. V lost 0 bases to trimming and J lost 0 bases, with 4 bases between them. The CDR3: CASSYSPSTDTQYF. In DNA, the CDR3 is TGTGCCAGCAGTTACTCCCCAAGCACAGATACGCAGTATTTT.

V and J are TRBV7-2 and TRBJ2-3; 12 bases match TRBD2. The CDR3 runs to 16 residues. After removal of 3 bases from V and 1 base from J, the junction contained 2 bases not matched to a gene. In germline, CDR1 is SGHTA, CDR2 FQGNSA. CDR3 nucleotide sequence: TGTGCCAGCAGCTTTCTAGCGGGAGGGGGCACAGATACGCAGTATTTT. Protein sequence: CASSFLAGGGTDTQYF.

V and J are TRBV18 and TRBJ2-7, with D unclear. The CDR3 has 13 amino acids. CDR1 is KGHSH and CDR2 is LQKENI in the germline V gene. Trimming took 1 base from V and 6 from J, leaving 10 bases between them. As DNA, the CDR3 is TGTGCCAGCTCACCACAGAGAAAAACCGAGCAGTACTTC. Amino acid sequence: CASSPQRKTEQYF.